This TCR beta chain appears in the sequencing data of a study of OX40 agonist ivuxolimab in advanced cancers. On the study more broadly: Dose-escalation patients suffered from hepatocellular carcinoma, melanoma, renal cell or head and neck cancer.

The CDR3 covers 13 residues. Deletions cut 2 bases from V and 4 bases from J, with 7 bases between. CDR1 and CDR2 from the germline V gene are ENHRY and SYGVKD. Cycle 7 day 1, cycle 4 day 1, and baseline were the timepoints at which blood was sampled. In regard to this clone: The antigen is not known.

Repertoires were generated with immunoSEQ multiplex PCR, while TCRdb's copy carries only in-frame clones and drops some. In the table there are under 80,000 clones, less than 95% of which are singletons. Overall study findings and caveats: Averaged across samples, CD8+ T cells carried more expanded clones than CD4+ did. Antigen targets of the expanded peripheral T cells went undetermined.

Sequenced here: CD4+ or CD8+ T cells sorted from blood, sampled in a trial of the OX40 agonist ivuxolimab. The clonotype originates from an adult with an advanced solid tumor such as melanoma, head and neck, liver or kidney cancer. V is TRBV10-3 and J is TRBJ2-3; no definite D call. The CDR3 spells CAISESRPDTQYF. The CDR3 DNA reads TGTGCCATCAGTGAGAGTAGGCCAGATACGCAGTATTTT.